This TCR beta chain is drawn from a study of Ad26.COV2.S vaccination and SARS-CoV-2 variants. Study at large: Vaccine-arm donor from the placebo-controlled COV1001 Ad26.COV2.S trial. Administration of Ad26.COV2.S was intramuscular, either once or twice 56 days apart.

Some clones are missing from TCRdb's copy, which holds only in-frame ones; the method was immunoSEQ multiplex PCR. The profile shows roughly 390,000 clones, 88% of them singletons. The sample's treatment: 15 to 20 received Ad26.COV2.S at low or high dose, single or two shots; five or six received placebo; per-sample allocation not given. Sampling was performed 63 days after the first vaccine or placebo injection. The shot given was an Ad26 vector that makes Wuhan-strain SARS-CoV-2 spike. This CDR3 has 11 amino acids. Per the germline V gene, CDR1 is SNHLY and CDR2 is FYNNEI. Trimming took 8 bases from V and 10 from J, leaving 14 bases between them. Study-level points and caveats: There was reportedly substantial breadth in spike-specific CD8+ and CD4+ T cell responses after vaccination.

Worth noting for this clone: Its target is unknown.

The rearrangement joins TRBV2 to TRBJ2-5; D is perhaps TRBD1 (5 bases). The sample here was peripheral blood, taken in a trial of Ad26.COV2.S vaccine versus placebo. The origin of this receptor is a person aged 18-65 years who received the Ad26.COV2.S COVID-19 vaccine or a placebo. The CDR3 reads CASVGVRVQYF. In DNA, the CDR3 is TGTGCCAGCGTAGGGGTAAGGGTCCAGTACTTC.